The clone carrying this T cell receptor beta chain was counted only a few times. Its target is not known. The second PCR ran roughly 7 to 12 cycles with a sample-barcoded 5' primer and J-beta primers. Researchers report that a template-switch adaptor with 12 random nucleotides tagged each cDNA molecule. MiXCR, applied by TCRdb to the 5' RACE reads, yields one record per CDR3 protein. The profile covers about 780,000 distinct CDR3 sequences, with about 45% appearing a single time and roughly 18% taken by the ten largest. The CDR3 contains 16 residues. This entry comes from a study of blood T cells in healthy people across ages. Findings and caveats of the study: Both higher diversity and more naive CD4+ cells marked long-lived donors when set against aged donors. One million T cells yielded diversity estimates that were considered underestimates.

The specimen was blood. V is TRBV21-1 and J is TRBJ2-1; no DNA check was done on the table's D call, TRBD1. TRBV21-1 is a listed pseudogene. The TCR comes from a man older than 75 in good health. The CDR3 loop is CASSKPLRTVYNEQFF. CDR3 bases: TGTGCCAGCAGCAAACCACTCCGGACAGTTTACAATGAGCAGTTCTTC.